Listed below are T cell receptor beta chains from one sample, sequenced in a study of T cells in Graves' hyperthyroidism and ophthalmopathy. TCRdb fed the multiplex PCR reads into MiXCR, producing one record per CDR3 protein. The sample shows a few hundred thousand distinct CDR3 sequences, around 14% of them seen only once. The sequencing input was blood. These receptor sequences come from a young woman with Graves' hyperthyroidism. CDR3s include the opening cysteine and the closing phenylalanine or tryptophan. A D gene is named only where the DNA matches it firmly. Size values are once, few and many counts, or a class for expanded clones, and some rows have none.

.	TRBV7-9	TRBD2	TRBJ2-1	CASSWLRTSDDNEQFF	TGTGCCAGCAGCTGGTTAAGGACTAGCGACGACAATGAGCAGTTCTTC
few	TRBV5-4	.	TRBJ2-7	CASSTTLSPLLEQYF	TGTGCCAGCAGCACCACCCTAAGCCCCCTCCTGGAGCAGTACTTC
many	TRBV7-2	.	TRBJ2-1	CASSPGPTRVTYNEQFF	TGTGCCAGCAGTCCAGGCCCGACTAGAGTCACCTACAATGAGCAGTTCTTC
.	TRBV20-1	TRBD2	TRBJ2-1	CSAVASGEYNEQFF	TGCAGTGCGGTAGCTAGCGGGGAGTACAATGAGCAGTTCTTC
few	TRBV5-6	.	TRBJ2-7	CASSLGGSATYEQYF	TGTGCCAGCAGCTTGGGGGGCTCGGCCACATACGAGCAGTACTTC
few	TRBV7-9	TRBD2	TRBJ2-7	CASSRPSKRTGGSYEQYF	TGTGCCAGCAGCCGACCTTCTAAGAGGACGGGGGGCTCCTACGAGCAGTACTTC
many	TRBV20-1	.	TRBJ2-2	CSARDRGVSASGGELFF	TGCAGTGCTAGAGATCGTGGGGTGTCAGCTTCGGGCGGGGAGCTGTTTTTT
.	TRBV6-1	.	TRBJ1-2	CASRVLGRPSNYGYTF	TGTGCCAGCAGGGTTCTGGGGCGGCCTTCTAACTATGGCTACACCTTC
few	TRBV6-5	.	TRBJ1-1	CASSYSRQNTEAFF	TGTGCCAGCAGTTACTCGAGGCAGAACACTGAAGCTTTCTTT
few	TRBV6-1	TRBD2	TRBJ2-3	CASSEAAGVLTDTQYF	TGTGCCAGCAGTGAAGCGGCGGGAGTTTTAACAGATACGCAGTATTTT
many	TRBV11-2	TRBD2	TRBJ2-1	CASTKRELGYNEQFF	TGTGCCAGCACAAAGCGGGAGTTGGGCTACAATGAGCAGTTCTTC
.	TRBV29-1	.	TRBJ2-3	CSVRPITDTQYF	TGCAGCGTCCGGCCTATAACAGATACGCAGTATTTT
.	TRBV5-8	.	TRBJ2-6	CASAARPVSAGANVLTF	TGTGCCAGCGCCGCGAGACCCGTAAGTGCTGGGGCCAACGTCCTGACTTTC
many	TRBV20-1	TRBD2	TRBJ2-1	CSARRSGGNEQFF	TGCAGTGCTAGAAGAAGCGGGGGCAATGAGCAGTTCTTC
.	TRBV12-3/TRBV12-4	TRBD1	TRBJ1-2	CASSPQGDNYGYTF	TGTGCCAGCAGCCCCCAGGGGGATAACTATGGCTACACCTTC
many	TRBV7-9	TRBD2	TRBJ2-5	CASSWGLASGDQETQYF	TGTGCCAGCAGCTGGGGATTGGCTAGCGGGGACCAAGAGACCCAGTACTTC
.	TRBV4-2	TRBD2	TRBJ2-3	CASSQGLAGVSTDTQYF	TGTGCCAGCAGCCAAGGTCTAGCGGGAGTATCCACAGATACGCAGTATTTT
few	TRBV29-1	TRBD2	TRBJ2-1	CSVPGTSGSPYNEQFF	TGCAGCGTTCCAGGGACTAGCGGGAGTCCCTACAATGAGCAGTTCTTC
few	TRBV6-2/TRBV6-3	TRBD2	TRBJ2-7	CASSTAGTSGYEQYF	TGTGCCAGCAGTACCGCCGGGACTAGCGGATACGAGCAGTACTTC
few	TRBV4-1	.	TRBJ1-1	CASSQAVNTEAFF	TGCGCCAGCAGCCAAGCAGTGAACACTGAAGCTTTCTTT
few	TRBV4-1	.	TRBJ1-1	CASSQDFGEYTGSHTEAFF	TGCGCCAGCAGCCAAGATTTTGGCGAGTATACAGGGTCACACACTGAAGCTTTCTTT
few	TRBV20-1	TRBD2	TRBJ2-7	CSAPGLAANYEQYF	TGCAGTGCTCCGGGACTAGCGGCTAACTACGAGCAGTACTTC
many	TRBV3-1	.	TRBJ2-3	CASSQDQETLKSTDTQYF	TGTGCCAGCAGCCAAGACCAGGAGACTCTAAAAAGCACAGATACGCAGTATTTT
few	TRBV6-1	.	TRBJ2-3	CASTTSLVADTQYF	TGTGCCAGCACCACTAGCCTGGTCGCAGATACGCAGTATTTT
.	TRBV4-1	.	TRBJ2-7	CASSHPALPRERSSYEQYF	TGCGCCAGCAGCCATCCCGCGCTCCCCCGGGAGCGGAGCTCCTACGAGCAGTACTTC
many	TRBV7-9	TRBD1	TRBJ2-3	CASSADRGGPDTQYF	TGTGCCAGCAGTGCTGACAGGGGGGGCCCAGATACGCAGTATTTT
many	TRBV6-1	.	TRBJ1-1	CASPAGSELNTEAFF	TGTGCCAGCCCCGCCGGCAGCGAACTGAACACTGAAGCTTTCTTT
few	TRBV18	TRBD2	TRBJ2-7	CASSQGTSGSQREQYF	TGTGCCAGCTCGCAGGGGACTAGCGGGAGTCAACGCGAGCAGTACTTC
many	TRBV28	TRBD2	TRBJ2-5	CASSLSGGGETQYF	TGTGCCAGCAGTTTAAGCGGGGGCGGAGAGACCCAGTACTTC
.	TRBV7-2	TRBD2	TRBJ2-1	CASSQSMTSGSGEQFF	TGTGCCAGCAGCCAATCCATGACTAGCGGGAGCGGCGAGCAGTTCTTC
many	TRBV29-1	TRBD2	TRBJ2-5	CSVDGTSGSGETQYF	TGCAGCGTTGATGGGACTAGCGGGAGCGGCGAGACCCAGTACTTC
.	TRBV5-5	.	TRBJ2-2	CASSLGEGPVGELFF	TGTGCCAGCAGCTTGGGTGAAGGTCCGGTTGGGGAGCTGTTTTTT
many	TRBV20-1	TRBD2	TRBJ2-5	CSASMVQLAGAETQYF	TGCAGTGCTAGCATGGTCCAACTAGCGGGAGCAGAGACCCAGTACTTC
many	TRBV29-1	TRBD2	TRBJ2-1	CSVGFGTSGRHYNEQFF	TGCAGCGTTGGATTCGGGACTAGCGGGAGGCACTACAATGAGCAGTTCTTC
many	TRBV2	TRBD2	TRBJ2-1	CASSQETSGRLKYNEQFF	TGTGCCAGCAGTCAAGAGACTAGCGGGAGATTAAAGTACAATGAGCAGTTCTTC